A single sample is the source of the 21 T cell receptor beta chains below, sequenced in a study of T cell repertoires in cytomegalovirus infection (dated by TCRdb to the late 2010s). This sample was sequenced with an Illumina HiSeq 1500. TCRdb reprocessed the public reads (quality trimming at Q25 with fastp, clone calling with MiXCR) and kept in-frame beta chains. Records with the same CDR3 protein are collapsed into one entry carrying the most frequent genes and DNA. The sample yields about 920,000 distinct CDR3 sequences; around 30% were counted once. The ten largest make up more than 13% of the sample. Their antigen targets remain unknown. Sample treatment or condition, as interpreted from the label and publication: in vitro stimulation with specific CMV peptide epitopes to enrich CMV-specific T cells. The starting material was cultured CD8+ T cells from PBMCs, obtained from culture after CMV antigen stimulation. The receptors derive from a human donor in good health (CMV status not recorded). Some clones in this sample may be carry-over from other donors' samples.

The V call is TRBV6-1, the J call TRBJ2-5, with a weak D call TRBD2 (5 bases). V was cut by 5 bases and J by 7 bases, with 17 bases left in between. CDR1 and CDR2 (germline): MNHNS, SASEGT. CDR3 size: 14 residues. Here the CDR3 DNA reads TGTGCCAGCAGTCTCTTCGGGGATTATGTGACCCAGTACTTC. Amino acid sequence: CASSLFGDYVTQYF.

A few counts support this clonotype. The V and J genes are TRBV20-1 and TRBJ2-3; 7 nucleotides line up with TRBD1. Unmatched junction bases numbered 3, after V lost 0 bases and J lost 0 bases. This CDR3 spans 15 amino acids. Germline V gene lookup returns CDR1 DFQATT and CDR2 SNEGSKA (reference sequence). The CDR3 DNA sequence: TGCAGTGCTAGAGAGGCAGGGGGTAGCACAGATACGCAGTATTTT. Translation gives CSAREAGGSTDTQYF.

This clonotype was counted only a few times. This chain uses TRBV4-1 with TRBJ1-5, with TRBD1 matching 7 bases. The junction had 6 bases not matched to a gene; V was cut back by 0 bases and J by 1 base. The V gene's germline CDR1 is MGHRA and CDR2 YSYEKL. CDR3 length equals 17 residues. This CDR3 is CASSQEDRVWSNQPQHF. The CDR3 region has the DNA TGCGCCAGCAGCCAAGAAGACAGGGTATGGAGCAATCAGCCCCAGCATTTT.

This clonotype was recorded at least ten times. V usage is TRBV7-2 and J usage is TRBJ2-2; 12 positions agree with TRBD2. Trimming took 4 bases from V and 7 from J; bases not matched to a gene: 13. This CDR3 contains 18 residues. From germline, CDR1 is SGHTA and CDR2 FQGNSA. The CDR3 nucleotides are TGTGCCAGCAGCTCCCTTGGGCGACTAGCGGGGGCCATCGGGGAGCTGTTTTTT. The encoded protein is CASSSLGRLAGAIGELFF. The full variable domain, in which reference TRBV7-2 and TRBJ2-2 provide the parts outside the CDR3, is GAGVSQSPSNKVTEKGKDVELRCDPISGHTALYWYRQSLGQGLEFLIYFQGNSAPDKSGLPSDRFSAERTGGSVSTLTIQRTQQEDSAVYLCASSSLGRLAGAIGELFFGEGSRLTVL.

This clonotype was seen at least ten times. The rearrangement uses TRBV7-8 and TRBJ1-3; D remains ambiguous. V lost 2 bases to trimming and J lost 2 bases, with 10 bases between them. The CDR3 totals 15 residues. The germline V gene has CDR1 SGHVS and CDR2 FQNEAQ. The CDR3 is CASSLLELPGNTIYF. CDR3 sequence (DNA): TGTGCCAGCAGCTTACTGGAACTCCCTGGAAACACCATATATTTT.

This clonotype has more than one count but fewer than ten. This rearrangement joins TRBV6-5 to TRBJ2-5, with a possible D match to TRBD2 (6 bases). The V gene lost 2 bases and the J gene lost 5 bases, with 15 bases spanning the gap. The CDR3 runs to 15 residues. From germline, CDR1 is MNHEY and CDR2 SVGAGI. The CDR3 DNA reads as TGTGCCAGCAGTTACGGCTTGCAGAGCGGGGAGACCCAGTACTTC. It encodes CASSYGLQSGETQYF.

The chain couples TRBV20-1 to TRBJ2-7; 16 nucleotides agree with TRBD2. With V trimmed by 5 bases and J by 4 bases, 8 bases remained unmatched. CDR1 and CDR2 (germline): DFQATT, SNEGSKA (reference sequence). The CDR3 is made up of 16 amino acids. The chain's CDR3 is CSASQGLAGGRYEQYF. The CDR3 DNA reads as TGCAGTGCTTCCCAGGGACTAGCGGGGGGGCGGTACGAGCAGTACTTC.

A few counts support this clonotype. The genes are TRBV6-2 or TRBV6-3 and TRBJ2-6, with D unclear. Germline CDR1 MNHEY, CDR2 SVGEGT. Trimming removed 0 bases from V and 2 bases from J, with 5 bases in between. This CDR3 is 15 amino acids long. The CDR3 region is CASSYSIAGANVLTF. CDR3 coding DNA: TGTGCCAGCAGTTACTCGATTGCTGGGGCCAACGTCCTGACTTTC.

This clonotype was detected ten times or more. This chain joins TRBV11-2 and TRBJ2-3; maybe TRBD1 (5 bases). Germline V gene sequence: CDR1 SGHAT, CDR2 FQNNGV. This CDR3 is 19 amino acids long. V shed 1 base and J shed 2 bases, with 22 bases lying between them. The CDR3 loop is CASSLVNYDSFGHTDTQYF. The CDR3 bases are TGTGCCAGCAGCTTAGTCAATTATGACAGCTTCGGACACACAGATACGCAGTATTTT.

This clonotype was detected only a few times. This chain's CDR3 is CASSHPTSGGGNEQFF. As DNA, the CDR3 is TGCGCCAGCAGCCACCCGACTAGCGGGGGGGGTAATGAGCAGTTCTTC. V is TRBV4-1 and J is TRBJ2-1; 14 nucleotides agree with TRBD2. The CDR3 is 16 amino acids. V lost 3 bases and J lost 7; bases outside the gene matches: 5. CDR1 and CDR2 from the germline V gene are MGHRA and YSYEKL.

This CDR3 reads CASSEFRTAYEQYV. The CDR3 DNA reads TGTGCCAGCAGTGAATTCAGGACAGCCTACGAGCAGTACGTC. This chain joins TRBV6-1 and TRBJ2-7; possible D gene TRBD1, 6 bases. This CDR3 region has 14 residues. The germline V gene has CDR1 MNHNS and CDR2 SASEGT. The V end was cut by 2 bases, the J end by 2 bases, with 10 bases between.

This clonotype showed up many times. The chain is built from TRBV12-3 or TRBV12-4 and TRBJ1-4; 8 nucleotides agree with TRBD1. The CDR3 extends over 15 amino acids. The junction had 5 bases not matched to a gene; V was cut back by 3 bases and J by 5 bases. CDR3 protein: CASSFATGVNEKLFF. The CDR3 DNA reads as TGTGCCAGCAGTTTTGCGACAGGGGTAAATGAAAAACTGTTTTTT.

This clonotype was detected ten times or more. DNA for the CDR3: TGTGCCAGCAGTGAGAGCTCCGGGGCGGGAACCGGGGAGCTGTTTTTT. Amino acids: CASSESSGAGTGELFF. This chain uses TRBV7-2 with TRBJ2-2, with D perhaps TRBD2 (6 bases). Trimming shortened V by 6 bases and J by 5 bases, and 19 bases separated the two germline ends. This CDR3 region has 16 residues. The germline gives CDR1 SGHTA, CDR2 FQGNSA.

Worth noting for this clonotype: Just one base apart from a much larger clone, this may be a read error. The rearrangement links TRBV7-8 to TRBJ2-1, with TRBD2 matching 7 bases. The ends lost 6 bases at V and 8 bases at J; junction bases unmatched: 19. CDR1 is SGHVS and CDR2 is FQNEAQ in the germline V gene. This CDR3 contains 17 residues. CDR3 sequence reads: CASRLWGGLYSSDEQFF. DNA for the CDR3: TGTGCCAGCAGATTATGGGGGGGACTATATAGTTCGGATGAGCAGTTCTTC.

The V and J genes are TRBV5-8 and TRBJ1-5, with TRBD1 identical over 9 bases. The germline V gene has CDR1 SGHTS and CDR2 YDEGEE. The CDR3 has 16 residues. Trimming at V came to 4 bases and at J to 1 base, leaving 6 bases not matched to a gene. This CDR3 reads CASSVDRGGSNQPQHF. The CDR3 DNA is TGTGCCAGCAGCGTGGACAGGGGAGGGAGCAATCAGCCCCAGCATTTT.

Note on this clonotype: An end of the junction does not agree with germline; a read error may underlie this. The chain couples TRBV7-9 to TRBJ2-1, with unresolved D. The CDR3 runs 10 residues. Germline values: CDR1 SEHNR, CDR2 FQNEAQ (reference sequence). CDR3 nucleotide sequence: TGTGCCAGCAGCTTTCCCATCACGGTCTTC. It encodes CASSFPITVF.

The J gene is TRBJ1-2, the V gene TRBV11-1; 7 positions match TRBD1. With 5 bases clipped from V and 2 bases from J, the junction kept 8 bases outside the gene matches. From germline, CDR1 is SGHAT and CDR2 FQDESV (reference sequence). The CDR3 covers 15 residues. CDR3 in DNA: TGTGCCAGCAGCGCGTTACAGGGGTGGAACTATGGCTACACCTTC. Translation: CASSALQGWNYGYTF.

CDR3 DNA: TGCGCCAGCAGCCCTCAGGCCCCACAGGGGGAAGAGACCCAGTACTTC. Its protein is CASSPQAPQGEETQYF. This chain joins TRBV5-1 and TRBJ2-5, with 8 bases aligning to TRBD1. This CDR3 is 16 amino acids long. Trimming at V came to 4 bases and at J to 3 bases, leaving 11 bases not matched to a gene. Germline CDR1 reads SGHRS; CDR2 reads YFSETQ.

This clonotype has a single count. CDR3 DNA sequence: TGCGCCAGCAGGATCGTGGGTCAAGAGACCCAGTACTTC. Protein: CASRIVGQETQYF. The chain recombines TRBV5-1 with TRBJ2-5; D uncertain. The CDR3 extends over 13 amino acids. Germline V gene sequence: CDR1 SGHRS, CDR2 YFSETQ. Trimming took 5 bases from V and 2 from J, leaving 10 bases between them.

This clonotype was observed many times. The rearrangement uses TRBV6-1 and TRBJ1-1; D is unresolved. Germline V CDR1 and CDR2: MNHNS, SASEGT. Trimming shortened V by 1 base and J by 0 bases, and 9 bases separated the two germline ends. This CDR3 is 15 amino acids long. Here the CDR3 reads CASSEGYSMNTEAFF. Here the CDR3 DNA reads TGTGCCAGCAGTGAAGGGTACAGCATGAACACTGAAGCTTTCTTT.

The chain links TRBV20-1 to TRBJ2-3; possibly TRBD2 for D (5 bases). Trimming pared 4 bases from V and 4 bases from J, leaving 9 bases between. The CDR3 has 12 residues. CDR1 is DFQATT and CDR2 is SNEGSKA in the germline V gene (reference sequence). CDR3 residues: CSAIRGSDTQYF. The CDR3 DNA is TGCAGTGCTATCCGGGGTTCAGATACGCAGTATTTT.